This is a list of T cell receptor beta chains from one sample in a study of blood T cells in healthy people across ages. TCRdb used MiXCR to reprocess the 5' RACE reads, holding one entry per CDR3 protein. This table holds hundreds of thousands of distinct CDR3 sequences, roughly 50% found once. Sequences were obtained from blood. The receptors derive from a woman in her sixties or seventies in good health. The CDR3 runs from the conserved cysteine through the conserved F or W. The D gene is left open where the match is weak. Expanded clones get a size class; other rows say once, few or many, or leave the size out.

few,TRBD1,TRBJ2-7,TRBV20-1,TGCAGTGCTAGAGACCGGACAGGGGCCCACGAGCAGTACTTC,CSARDRTGAHEQYF
NA,TRBD2,TRBJ2-1,TRBV4-3,TGCGCCAGCAGCCAAGATGAGGGACTAGCGGCTCCCTACAATGAGCAGTTCTTC,CASSQDEGLAAPYNEQFF
NA,NA,TRBJ1-1,TRBV7-8,TGTGCCAGCAGCTTAGGGGGACGCACTGAAGCTTTCTTT,CASSLGGRTEAFF
NA,NA,TRBJ2-4,TRBV4-1,TGCGCCAGCAGCCAAGAAGGCCTAGACTTTCCTTCCAAAAACATTCAGTACTTC,CASSQEGLDFPSKNIQYF
NA,NA,TRBJ1-2,TRBV28,TGTGCCAGCAGTCGCCCGACCGGGACCCTTGGACATGGCTACACCTTC,CASSRPTGTLGHGYTF
few,NA,TRBJ2-7,TRBV5-5,TGTGCCAGCAGCCCTGGGGCAGAGCACTACGAGCAGTACTTC,CASSPGAEHYEQYF
NA,TRBD2,TRBJ2-3,TRBV15,TGTGCCACCAGCAGGAAGCGGGAGGTTCAAGCGCAGTATTTT,CATSRKREVQAQYF
NA,NA,TRBJ1-5,TRBV2,TGTGCCAGCAGTGTGGAGAGGGATAGCAATCAGCCCCAGCATTTT,CASSVERDSNQPQHF
NA,NA,TRBJ2-5,TRBV20-1,TGCAGTGCTAGAGACAGGATTACCCAAGAGACCCAGTACTTC,CSARDRITQETQYF
NA,TRBD2,TRBJ2-5,TRBV4-3,TGCGCCAGCAGCCAAGACCTAGCGGGAGCTCAAGAGACCCAGTACTTC,CASSQDLAGAQETQYF
NA,NA,TRBJ2-7,TRBV10-3,TGTGCCACCTCTAGGTCCCACGAGCAGTACTTC,CATSRSHEQYF
many,TRBD1,TRBJ1-1,TRBV2,TGTGCCAGCACCGACAGGGGGGCCGGCACTGAAGCTTTCTTT,CASTDRGAGTEAFF
few,NA,TRBJ1-1,TRBV2,TGTGCCAGTGAAAGAGGGTACGTAAACACTGAAGCTTTCTTT,CASERGYVNTEAFF
few,TRBD1,TRBJ1-2,TRBV7-2,TGTGCCAGCAGCTTAGTAAGGACAGGGAATCCTAGCTATGGCTACACCTTC,CASSLVRTGNPSYGYTF
NA,TRBD2,TRBJ2-7,TRBV5-1,TGCGCCAGCAGCTTAGAGCCCGGGACTAGCGGGAGGTTCTACGAGCAGTACTTC,CASSLEPGTSGRFYEQYF
NA,NA,TRBJ2-5,TRBV12-3/TRBV12-4,TGTGCCAGCAGTCCGGTTTCCGCGGGATTACAAGAGACCCAGTGCTTC,CASSPVSAGLQETQCF
once,NA,TRBJ2-1,TRBV14,TGTGCCAGCAGCCTCCGACGCGCCCTCGATGAGCAGTTCTTC,CASSLRRALDEQFF
NA,NA,TRBJ2-5,TRBV5-1,TGCGCCAGCAGCTTGTTTCCAGCCACTCAAGAGACCCAGTACTTC,CASSLFPATQETQYF
NA,NA,TRBJ1-4,TRBV5-5,TGTGCCAGCAGCAACGGGGACCGAAATAATGAAAAACTGTTTTTT,CASSNGDRNNEKLFF
NA,NA,TRBJ2-7,TRBV2,TGTGCCAGCTTTCGTGGCTTATACTACGAGCAGTACTTC,CASFRGLYYEQYF
NA,NA,TRBJ1-2,TRBV19,TGTGCCAGTAGTATAAGGGGTAACTATGGCTACACCTTC,CASSIRGNYGYTF
few,TRBD1,TRBJ2-1,TRBV29-1,TGCAGCCATCCGGGACAGGGGAGCAATGAGCAGTTCTTC,CSHPGQGSNEQFF
NA,TRBD2,TRBJ2-2,TRBV10-3,TGTGCCATCAGTGATCCTGGGACTAGCGGGAGGAAAGGCGGGGAGCTGTTTTTT,CAISDPGTSGRKGGELFF
NA,TRBD2,TRBJ2-5,TRBV28,TGTGCCAGCAGTCTCGGGACTAGCGGGAGAAGGGAGCAGTACTTC,CASSLGTSGRREQYF
few,NA,TRBJ2-7,TRBV27,TGTGCCAGCAGTTTCCGGGGCCCCGGGGGATGGGAGCAGTACTTC,CASSFRGPGGWEQYF
NA,TRBD1,TRBJ2-7,TRBV4-3,TGCGCCAGCAGCCAAGATTCGGACAGGGCAAGGGAGCAGTACTTC,CASSQDSDRAREQYF
few,NA,TRBJ2-7,TRBV7-2,TGTGCCAGCAGCCCATCTTTTGATGCTTCCTACGAGCAGTACTTC,CASSPSFDASYEQYF
NA,NA,TRBJ1-6,TRBV9,TGTGCCAGCAGCCCCTCGGGAGTAAATTCACCCCTCCACTTT,CASSPSGVNSPLHF
NA,TRBD2,TRBJ2-1,TRBV14,TGTGCCAGCAGCCATTATAGCGGGAGGGCCTACAATGAGCAGTTCTTC,CASSHYSGRAYNEQFF
NA,NA,TRBJ2-3,TRBV2,TGTGCCAGCAGGGTCGGCACAGATACGCAGTATTTT,CASRVGTDTQYF
NA,NA,TRBJ2-4,TRBV6-5,TGTGCCAGCAGAAGACCGGGGCCCGGTAACATTCAGTACTTC,CASRRPGPGNIQYF
many,NA,TRBJ2-3,TRBV3-1,TGTGCCAGCAGCCAAGGGGGGGGCCGGCCAGATACGCAGTATTTT,CASSQGGGRPDTQYF
few,TRBD2,TRBJ2-5,TRBV20-1,TGCAGTGCTGGGCGGGAGGCGGGTCGGGAGACCCAGTACTTC,CSAGREAGRETQYF
few,TRBD1,TRBJ2-1,TRBV4-3,TGCGCCAGCAGCCTTAGGACAGGGGGCGAGGCGGGAGTGGGCAATGAGCAGTTCTTC,CASSLRTGGEAGVGNEQFF
NA,TRBD1,TRBJ2-7,TRBV7-8,TGTGCCAGCAGCGGACGGACAGGGGAAGGCGAGCAGTACTTC,CASSGRTGEGEQYF
few,TRBD1,TRBJ1-1,TRBV28,TGTGCCAGCAGTCCCCCCGGGACAGGGGGCACTGAAGCTTTCTTT,CASSPPGTGGTEAFF
NA,NA,TRBJ1-1,TRBV12-3/TRBV12-4,TGTGCCAGCAGTTTAGCGAGGGGGGCTGAAGCTTTCTTT,CASSLARGAEAFF
NA,NA,TRBJ2-1,TRBV29-1,TGCAGCGGGAAACGCAATGAGCAGTTCTTC,CSGKRNEQFF
many,TRBD1,TRBJ2-7,TRBV28,TGTGCCAGCAGTTTACTGGCGACAGGGAGCTACGAGCAGTACTTC,CASSLLATGSYEQYF
NA,TRBD1,TRBJ2-1,TRBV18,TGTGCCAGCTCACCACAGGGGGCTATTGAGCAGTTCTTC,CASSPQGAIEQFF
many,NA,TRBJ2-5,TRBV25-1,TGTGCCAGCAGTGGGTCGGGGGACGCAGAGACCCAGTACTTC,CASSGSGDAETQYF
NA,NA,TRBJ2-7,TRBV5-1,TGCGCCAGCAGCGCCGGTGGCCTTAACTACGAGCAGTACTTC,CASSAGGLNYEQYF
few,TRBD1,TRBJ2-7,TRBV4-2,TGCGCCAGCAGCCAGTCCGGGACAGGTACCTACGAGCAGTACTTC,CASSQSGTGTYEQYF
NA,NA,TRBJ1-2,TRBV14,TGTGCCAGCAGCCATACCGGACGCTATGGCTACACCTTC,CASSHTGRYGYTF
NA,TRBD1,TRBJ2-5,TRBV29-1,TGCAGCGTTGGTCCTAGACAGGGTGAGGTGTTATGCGAGACCCAGTACTTC,CSVGPRQGEVLCETQYF
few,NA,TRBJ2-3,TRBV7-9,TGTGCCAGCAGCCTAGGGTCCGAAGATACGCAGTATTTT,CASSLGSEDTQYF
many,TRBD1,TRBJ2-7,TRBV29-1,TGCAGCGCCCGGGACAGGGTTACGTTCGAGCAGTACTTC,CSARDRVTFEQYF